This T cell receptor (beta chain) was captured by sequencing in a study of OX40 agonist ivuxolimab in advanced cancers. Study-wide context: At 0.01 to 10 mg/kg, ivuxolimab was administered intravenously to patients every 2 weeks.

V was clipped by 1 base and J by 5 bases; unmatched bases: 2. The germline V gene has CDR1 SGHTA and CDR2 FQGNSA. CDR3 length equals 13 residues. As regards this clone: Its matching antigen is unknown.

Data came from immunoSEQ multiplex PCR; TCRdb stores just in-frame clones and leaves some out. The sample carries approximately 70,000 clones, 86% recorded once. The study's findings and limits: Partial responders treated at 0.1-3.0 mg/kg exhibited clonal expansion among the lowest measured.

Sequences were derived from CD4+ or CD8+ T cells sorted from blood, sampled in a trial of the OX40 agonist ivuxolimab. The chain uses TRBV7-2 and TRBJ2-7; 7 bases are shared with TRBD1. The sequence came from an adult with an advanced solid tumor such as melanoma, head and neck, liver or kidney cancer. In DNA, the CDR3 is TGTGCCAGCAGCTTAGAACAGGGGAACGAGCAGTACTTC. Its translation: CASSLEQGNEQYF.